A single sample is the source of the 21 T cell receptor beta chains below, sequenced in a study of prognosis after radiotherapy for stage I lung cancer. Starting from genomic DNA, TCR beta CDR3 was amplified through two-round multiplex PCR. Primers were specific to each TRBV and TRBJ gene in first-round PCR. MiXCR, run by TCRdb on the multiplex PCR reads, gives a single entry per CDR3 protein. Of about 14,000 distinct CDR3 sequences in the sample, around 50% were seen once. This specimen consisted of PBMCs, obtained before or after stereotactic body radiation therapy (not recorded which). All receptors derive from a donor of 50 years or more with non-small cell lung cancer.

The table lists this clonotype with a count of one. The chain joins TRBV18 to TRBJ2-5; 9 bases are shared with TRBD1. In germline, CDR1 is KGHSH, CDR2 LQKENI. The V gene end was trimmed by 6 bases and the J gene end by 0 bases; junction bases not matched to a gene: 8. The CDR3 extends over 16 amino acids. The CDR3 reads CASSPGTGIDQETQYF. CDR3 DNA: TGTGCCAGCTCCCCCGGGACAGGGATCGACCAAGAGACCCAGTACTTC.

This chain joins TRBV20-1 and TRBJ2-2, with 8 bases lining up with TRBD2. The CDR3 runs 16 residues. The V gene end was trimmed by 1 base and the J gene end by 5 bases; junction bases not matched to a gene: 9. Per the germline V gene, CDR1 is DFQATT and CDR2 is SNEGSKA (reference sequence). CDR3: CSARVSSGSGTGELFF. Written as DNA, the CDR3 is TGCAGTGCTAGAGTGTCGAGCGGGAGTGGGACCGGGGAGCTGTTTTTT.

CDR3 sequence reads: CASSQGQGPQETQYF. CDR3 DNA sequence: TGTGCCAGCAGCCAGGGACAGGGTCCACAAGAGACCCAGTACTTC. The chain recombines TRBV5-4 with TRBJ2-5; the match to TRBD1 covers 9 bases. Germline trimming cut 4 bases from V and 2 bases from J; bases unmatched to any gene: 6. CDR1 and CDR2 from the germline V gene are SGHNT and YYREEE (reference sequence). The CDR3 runs to 15 residues.

This clonotype was seen just once. This sequence is one base from a far larger clone and is likely a read error. The rearrangement uses TRBV7-9 and TRBJ2-1, with D uncertain. Between the trimmed V and J ends, which lost 5 bases and 1 base, there was a span of 12 bases. There are 15 residues in the CDR3. Germline assignment: CDR1 SEHNR and CDR2 FQNEAQ (reference sequence). The CDR3 nucleotides read TGTGCCAGCAGCCCCTGGGTGGATTCCTACAATGAGCAGTTCTTC. This encodes CASSPWVDSYNEQFF. The variable domain in full, with the rest retrieved from reference TRBV7-9 and TRBJ2-1, is DTGVSQNPRHKITKRGQNVTFRCDPISEHNRLYWYRQTLGQGPEFLTYFQNEAQLEKSRLLSDRFSAERPKGSFSTLEIQRTEQGDSAMYLCASSPWVDSYNEQFFGPGTRLTVL.

Many counts were recorded for this clonotype. The chain uses TRBV4-1 and TRBJ1-6, with D tentatively TRBD1 (6 bases). V was clipped by 1 base and J by 8 bases, with 18 bases between them. The CDR3 runs 17 residues. Per germline, CDR1 MGHRA and CDR2 YSYEKL. The CDR3 bases are TGCGCCAGCAGCCAAGGACCCACAGGGTTAGGTGATTCACCCCTCCACTTT. It is translated as CASSQGPTGLGDSPLHF.

The chain has TRBV6-5 and TRBJ2-5; D unresolved. Germline CDR1 and CDR2: MNHEY and SVGAGI. The ends were cut back, 0 bases at V and 11 bases at J, with 19 bases in the middle. This CDR3 has 15 residues. CDR3 in DNA: TGTGCCAGCAGTTACTCGGAACAGCAAAGGAAGAGACAGTACTTC. Translated: CASSYSEQQRKRQYF.

About this clonotype: A read error may account for a junction end that differs from germline. This rearrangement joins TRBV7-7 to TRBJ2-5; a possible D gene is TRBD2 (6 bases). The CDR3 length is 14 residues. The germline gives CDR1 SSHAT, CDR2 FNYEAQ (reference sequence). The CDR3 reads CASSTWTTGETHYF. CDR3 nucleotide sequence: TGTGCTAGCAGCACCTGGACTACGGGAGAGACCCATTACTTC.

The V gene is TRBV11-2, the J gene TRBJ2-7, with 9 bases matching TRBD1. The length of the CDR3 is 16 residues. Germline trimming cut 6 bases from V and 2 bases from J; bases unmatched to any gene: 11. Germline V gives CDR1 SGHAT, CDR2 FQNNGV. CDR3 in DNA: TGTGCCAGCAGATCCACTGGACAGGGGACCCCCTACGAGCAGTACTTC. This gives the protein CASRSTGQGTPYEQYF.

Points on this clonotype: It differs at one base from a far larger clone, so likely a read error. V usage is TRBV6-4 and J usage is TRBJ1-6, with D possibly TRBD1 on 5 matching bases. This CDR3 has 12 amino acids. In germline, CDR1 is MRHNA, CDR2 SNTAGT. The CDR3 sequence is CASTQGDSPLNF. CDR3 DNA sequence: TGTGCCAGCACCCAAGGGGATTCACCCCTCAACTTT.

This clonotype is judged medium-sized. The chain couples TRBV7-2 to TRBJ1-6, with 8 positions matching TRBD1. V gave up 5 bases and J gave up 3 bases; unmatched junction bases: 9. This CDR3 contains 17 residues. The germline V gene has CDR1 SGHTA and CDR2 FQGNSA. The CDR3 reads CASSPRFGTGYNSPLHF. The CDR3 nucleotides are TGTGCCAGCAGCCCACGGTTCGGGACAGGCTATAATTCACCCCTCCACTTT.

Note on this clonotype: With only one base between it and a far larger clone, this is likely a read error. This chain links TRBV18 with TRBJ1-4; maybe TRBD1 (6 bases). The J call is doubtful: the DNA matches TRBJ1-6 better. In germline, CDR1 is KGHSH, CDR2 LQKENI. The CDR3 loop spans 12 amino acids. The DNA of the CDR3 is TGTGCCAGCTCCCCACAGGGCCCACACCTCCACTTT. The encoded protein is CASSPQGPHLHF.

In this sample, this clonotype is medium-sized (0.01 to 0.1%). The rearrangement joins TRBV20-1 to TRBJ1-6; D is perhaps TRBD1 (5 bases). Trimming took 0 bases from V and 6 from J, leaving 15 bases between them. This CDR3 is 16 amino acids long. In germline, CDR1 is DFQATT, CDR2 SNEGSKA (reference sequence). CDR3 bases: TGCAGTGCTAGAGACCCCCCCGGGACGGCTAATTCACCCCTCCACTTT. It encodes CSARDPPGTANSPLHF.

Ten or more counts support this clonotype. The chain couples TRBV5-6 to TRBJ2-5, with D maybe TRBD2 (5 bases). This CDR3 has 15 residues. Trimming took off 3 bases at V and 5 bases at J, with 17 bases between the two ends. CDR1 and CDR2 (germline): SGHDT, YYEEEE. DNA for the CDR3: TGTGCCAGCAGCTCCCCCCGCGGAGGTATCGAGACCCAGTACTTC. It encodes CASSSPRGGIETQYF.

On this clonotype: This may stem from a read error, because a much larger clone lies one nucleotide away. As DNA, the CDR3 is TGCGCCAGCAGCCGGGAGTGCGGGACTAGCGGCCTCTACAATGAGCAGTTCTTC. It translates to CASSRECGTSGLYNEQFF. This chain joins TRBV4-3 and TRBJ2-1, with 11 bases lining up with TRBD2. The germline V gene encodes CDR1 LGHNA and CDR2 YSLEER. Germline trimming cut 4 bases from V and 3 bases from J; bases unmatched to any gene: 11. The CDR3 extends over 18 amino acids.

The rearrangement links TRBV5-1 to TRBJ1-2, with 7 positions matching TRBD1. The CDR3 consists of 15 residues. Unmatched junction bases numbered 13, after V lost 3 bases and J lost 8 bases. The germline CDR1 and CDR2 sequences are SGHRS and YFSETQ. CDR3 region: CASSWGTGESIGYTF. The CDR3 nucleotides are TGCGCCAGCAGCTGGGGAACAGGGGAGTCAATAGGCTACACCTTC.

V usage is TRBV12-5 and J usage is TRBJ2-3; 10 bases are shared with TRBD2. Unmatched junction bases numbered 7, after V lost 5 bases and J lost 2 bases. Germline V gene lookup returns CDR1 LGHNT and CDR2 FRNRAP. This CDR3 is 16 amino acids long. The CDR3 loop is CASGDWTSGNTDTQYF. The CDR3 DNA reads as TGTGCTAGTGGTGACTGGACTAGCGGCAACACAGATACGCAGTATTTT.

By its share, this clonotype is medium-sized. The rearrangement uses TRBV6-2 or TRBV6-3 and TRBJ2-1; 10 bases agree with TRBD2. This CDR3 region has 17 residues. Unmatched junction bases numbered 4, after V lost 0 bases and J lost 2 bases. CDR1 and CDR2 (germline): MNHEY, SVGEGT. The CDR3 DNA reads as TGTGCCAGCAGTTACTCGACCACTAGCGGGACCTACAATGAGCAGTTCTTC. The encoded protein is CASSYSTTSGTYNEQFF.

This clonotype was seen many times. With a much larger clone just one base away, this may be a read error. The V and J genes are TRBV11-1 and TRBJ1-3; TRBD1 is a possible D gene (5 bases). The CDR3 is 15 amino acids. Trimming removed 6 bases at V and 8 bases at J, with 20 bases between. Germline V gene lookup returns CDR1 SGHAT and CDR2 FQDESV (reference sequence). The CDR3 region is CASSSSRVGGDTIYF. DNA of the CDR3: TGTGCCAGCAGTTCGTCCAGGGTAGGAGGAGACACCATATATTTT.

This clonotype was detected ten times or more. V gene TRBV7-9 combines with J gene TRBJ1-1, with unresolved D. Germline lookup yields CDR1 SEHNR and CDR2 FQNEAQ (reference sequence). V was trimmed by 3 bases and J by 4 bases, leaving 12 bases between them. This CDR3 region has 14 residues. The CDR3 region has the DNA TGTGCCAGCAGCTTTAAGGGCCCGGGCACTGAAGCTTTCTTT. Translated: CASSFKGPGTEAFF.

As to this clonotype: A far larger clone is a single base away, which makes a read error likely. The CDR3 DNA is TGTGCCTGCAGCTTGGTGGGGAATAGCAATCAGCCCCAGCATTTT. As protein: CACSLVGNSNQPQHF. The rearrangement uses TRBV7-9 and TRBJ1-5; D is unresolved. CDR3 length: 15 residues. The germline gives CDR1 SEHNR, CDR2 FQNEAQ (reference sequence).

There are many counts of this clonotype. The chain combines TRBV11-2 with TRBJ1-4, with 8 bases identical to TRBD1. The CDR3 runs 15 residues. Trimming took 5 bases from V and 7 from J; bases not matched to a gene: 9. Germline V CDR1 and CDR2: SGHAT, FQNNGV. In DNA, the CDR3 is TGTGCCAGCAGCCCGACCGGGACAGGCCCTGAAAAACTGTTTTTT. Protein sequence: CASSPTGTGPEKLFF.